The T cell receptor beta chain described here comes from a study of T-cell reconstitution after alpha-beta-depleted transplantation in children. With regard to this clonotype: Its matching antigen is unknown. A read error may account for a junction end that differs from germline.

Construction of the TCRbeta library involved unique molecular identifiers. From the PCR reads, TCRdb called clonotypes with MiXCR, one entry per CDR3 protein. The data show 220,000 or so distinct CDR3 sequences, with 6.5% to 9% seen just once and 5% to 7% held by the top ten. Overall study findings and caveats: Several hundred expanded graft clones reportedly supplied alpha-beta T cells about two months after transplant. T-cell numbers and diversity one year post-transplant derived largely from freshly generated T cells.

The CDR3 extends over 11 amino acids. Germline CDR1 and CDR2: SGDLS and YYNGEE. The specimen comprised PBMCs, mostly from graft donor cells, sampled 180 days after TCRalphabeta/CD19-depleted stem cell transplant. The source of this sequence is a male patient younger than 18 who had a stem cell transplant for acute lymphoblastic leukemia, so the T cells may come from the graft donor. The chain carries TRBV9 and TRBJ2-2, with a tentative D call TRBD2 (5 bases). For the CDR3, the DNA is TGTGCCAGCAGCAATACCGGGGAGCAGTTTTTT. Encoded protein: CASSNTGEQFF.